The clone carrying this T cell receptor (beta chain) was found once. Its cognate antigen is unknown. The data derive from a study of T cell responses to AZD1222 COVID-19 vaccine. The method was immunoSEQ multiplex PCR; TCRdb's version includes in-frame clones alone and lacks a portion of them. This sample has roughly 120,000 clones; 85% to 90% occur once, and the top ten carry 7.7%. Study results and limitations: Dominant at 160-218 and 743-854, vaccine-associated CD4 TCRs also spanned spike.

The source of this sequence is an adult in good health. The input for sequencing was peripheral blood, taken on day 0 of AZD1222 vaccination.

The CDR3 DNA is TGTGCCAGCAGCTATCGGGGTACGGCCTTCTACGAGCAGTACTTC. Translation gives CASSYRGTAFYEQYF. The rearrangement joins TRBV5-5 to TRBJ2-7, with D tentatively TRBD2 (5 bases). CDR1 is SGHKS and CDR2 is YYEKEE in the germline V gene (reference sequence). Trimming pared 3 bases from V and 3 bases from J, leaving 16 bases between. This CDR3 has 15 residues.